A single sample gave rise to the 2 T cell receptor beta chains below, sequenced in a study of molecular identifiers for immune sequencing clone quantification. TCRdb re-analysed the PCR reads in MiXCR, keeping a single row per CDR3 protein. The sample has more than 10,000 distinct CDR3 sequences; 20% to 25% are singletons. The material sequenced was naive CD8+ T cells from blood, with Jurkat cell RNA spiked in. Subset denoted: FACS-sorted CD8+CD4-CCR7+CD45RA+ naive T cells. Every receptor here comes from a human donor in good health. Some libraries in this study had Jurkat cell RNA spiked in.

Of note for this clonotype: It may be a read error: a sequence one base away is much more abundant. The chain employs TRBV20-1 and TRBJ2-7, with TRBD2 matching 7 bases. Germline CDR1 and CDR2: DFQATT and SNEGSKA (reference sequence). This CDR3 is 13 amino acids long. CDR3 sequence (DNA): TGCAGTGCTAGAGCGGGAGGATCTTACGAGCAGCACTTC. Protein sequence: CSARAGGSYEQHF.

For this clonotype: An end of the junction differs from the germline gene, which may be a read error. CDR3 residues: CNVVDYEQYF. The DNA for the CDR3 is TGCAACGTTGTTGACTACGAGCAGTACTTC. J is TRBJ2-7 and V is TRBV29-1; D is uncertain. The CDR3 contains 10 residues. Germline V CDR1 and CDR2: SQVTM, ANQGSEA.